This entry lists 8 T cell receptor beta chains sequenced from one sample in a study of response to subunit inactivated influenza vaccine. TCRdb re-called the RT-PCR reads with MiXCR, one entry per CDR3 protein. The table lists 200,000 to 300,000 distinct CDR3 sequences, less than 15% of them singletons. The material was non-naive T cells sorted from PBMCs, obtained roughly 15 days before vaccination. The receptors come from a man aged 50 or older who received an inactivated influenza vaccine.

This clonotype has a handful of counts. The chain links TRBV2 to TRBJ2-1; 11 bases map to TRBD2. With 6 bases clipped from V and 6 bases from J, the junction kept 7 bases outside the gene matches. The CDR3 sequence is 15 residues long. Germline V gene sequence: CDR1 SNHLY, CDR2 FYNNEI. The chain's CDR3 is CASSPGLAATNEQFF. CDR3 nucleotide sequence: TGTGCCAGCAGCCCGGGACTAGCGGCGACCAATGAGCAGTTCTTC. Full variable domain (remainder filled in from reference TRBV2 and TRBJ2-1): EPEVTQTPSHQVTQMGQEVILRCVPISNHLYFYWYRQILGQKVEFLVSFYNNEISEKSEIFDDQFSVERPDGSNFTLKIRSTKLEDSAMYFCASSPGLAATNEQFFGPGTRLTVL.

V is TRBV6-1 and J is TRBJ2-7; possibly TRBD1 for D (6 bases). Looked up from germline, CDR1 is MNHNS and CDR2 is SASEGT. This CDR3 has 14 amino acids. Trimming shortened V by 6 bases and J by 0 bases, and 12 bases separated the two germline ends. The CDR3 spells CASSTDSSSYEQYF. CDR3 in DNA: TGTGCCAGCAGCACGGACAGCAGCTCCTACGAGCAGTACTTC.

V and J are TRBV24-1 and TRBJ2-1, with D possibly being TRBD1 or TRBD2 (5 bases each). The V gene lost 6 bases and the J gene lost 3 bases, with 11 bases spanning the gap. The CDR3 spans 14 residues. CDR1 KGHDR and CDR2 SFDVKD come from the germline V gene. CDR3 sequence reads: CATSPGRHYNEQFF. CDR3 nucleotide sequence: TGTGCCACCAGTCCGGGACGGCACTACAATGAGCAGTTCTTC.

This clonotype was picked up a small number of times. The DNA for the CDR3 is TGTGCCAGCAGCTTGGCGGGGACAGGAATTAATTCACCCCTCCACTTT. Translation gives CASSLAGTGINSPLHF. The chain links TRBV12-3 or TRBV12-4 to TRBJ1-6; 8 bases match TRBD1. This CDR3 is 16 amino acids long. Trimming at V came to 6 bases and at J to 6 bases, leaving 10 bases not matched to a gene.

In this sample, this clonotype turned up many times. The chain carries TRBV12-3 or TRBV12-4 and TRBJ1-1, with D hard to call. The CDR3 has 13 amino acids. With 6 bases removed from V and 6 bases from J, the gap between germline ends came to 14 bases. CDR3 bases: TGTGCCAGCAGGCCCCTGACGTTGCCTGAAGCTTTCTTT. Translating gives CASRPLTLPEAFF.

V usage is TRBV3-1 and J usage is TRBJ2-1; a possible D gene is TRBD1 (7 bases). The CDR3 runs to 15 residues. V shed 5 bases and J shed 8 bases, with 19 bases lying between them. Germline-derived CDR1 and CDR2 are LGHDT and YNNKEL (reference sequence). For the CDR3, the DNA is TGTGCCAGCAGCGCTGGGACAGCTGGAGGGTATGAGCAGTTCTTC. Amino acid sequence: CASSAGTAGGYEQFF.

In its sample, this clonotype was seen many times. This chain links TRBV7-2 with TRBJ2-1; 8 bases match TRBD2. Looked up from germline, CDR1 is SGHTA and CDR2 is FQGNSA. There are 17 residues in the CDR3. V was pared by 1 base and J by 0 bases, with 5 bases of the junction left unmatched. The CDR3 spells CASSLGSSGSSYNEQFF. In nucleotides, the CDR3 is TGTGCCAGCAGCTTAGGCTCAAGCGGGAGCTCCTACAATGAGCAGTTCTTC.

The chain carries TRBV23-1 and TRBJ1-4; D is possibly TRBD1 (6 bases). TRBV23-1 counts as an open reading frame of uncertain function. V was clipped by 2 bases and J by 7 bases, with 8 bases between them. CDR3 length equals 13 residues. The CDR3 loop is CASSQGGREKLFF. CDR3 coding DNA: TGCGCCAGCAGTCAAGGGGGGCGTGAAAAACTGTTTTTT.